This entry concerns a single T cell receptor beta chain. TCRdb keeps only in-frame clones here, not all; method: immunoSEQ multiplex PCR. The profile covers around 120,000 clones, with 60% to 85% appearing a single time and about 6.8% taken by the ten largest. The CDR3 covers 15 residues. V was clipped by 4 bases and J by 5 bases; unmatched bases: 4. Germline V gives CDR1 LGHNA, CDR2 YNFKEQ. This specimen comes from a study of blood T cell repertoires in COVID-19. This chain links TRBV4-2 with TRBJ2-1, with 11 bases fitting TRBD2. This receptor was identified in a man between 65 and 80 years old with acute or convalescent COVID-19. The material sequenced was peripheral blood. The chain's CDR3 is CASSPGTSGNNEQFF. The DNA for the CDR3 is TGTGCCAGCAGCCCCGGGACTAGCGGTAACAATGAGCAGTTCTTC.